Below, 4 T cell receptor beta chains from the same sample are listed, as sequenced in a study of radiation and T cells in renal cell carcinoma. Profiling relied on immunoSEQ multiplex PCR, and the TCRdb table lists in-frame clones only, not all of them. The sample records approximately 140,000 clones, 83% being singletons. Time point described: baseline pretreatment blood. Treatment described: 15 Gy SBRT to primary tumor, nephrectomy 4 weeks later. The material sequenced was blood, taken from a patient whose treatment included radiotherapy and nephrectomy. The origin of the receptors is a woman in her 50s with renal cell carcinoma.

This clone was seen many times. The V call is TRBV7-9, the J call TRBJ1-3; maybe TRBD1 (6 bases). The CDR3 covers 14 residues. Trimming shortened V by 5 bases and J by 4 bases, and 12 bases separated the two germline ends. The germline V gene encodes CDR1 SEHNR and CDR2 FQNEAQ (reference sequence). CDR3 loop: CASSEEGQGNTIYF. CDR3 DNA sequence: TGTGCCAGCAGCGAAGAGGGACAAGGAAACACCATATATTTT.

This chain uses TRBV5-4 with TRBJ2-7; 8 nucleotides agree with TRBD2. V lost 0 bases to trimming and J lost 2 bases; unmatched junction nucleotides: 7. CDR3 length: 16 amino acids. CDR1 is SGHNT, CDR2 YYREEE, per germline (reference sequence). The CDR3 is CASSLDPTSAAYEQYF. The CDR3 DNA follows: TGTGCCAGCAGCTTGGATCCGACTAGCGCCGCCTACGAGCAGTACTTC.

V is TRBV14 and J is TRBJ2-5, with 7 nucleotides matching TRBD2. The V gene end was trimmed by 5 bases and the J gene end by 3 bases; junction bases not matched to a gene: 6. CDR3 length: 14 amino acids. Germline values: CDR1 SGHDN, CDR2 FVKESK. CDR3 protein: CASSGGGGEETQYF. In nucleotides, the CDR3 is TGTGCCAGCAGCGGTGGGGGGGGAGAAGAGACCCAGTACTTC.

The chain combines TRBV5-4 with TRBJ2-5; 7 bases line up with TRBD1. The CDR3 contains 13 residues. V gave up 0 bases and J gave up 9 bases; unmatched junction bases: 5. Germline CDR1 is SGHNT and CDR2 is YYREEE (reference sequence). This CDR3 is CASSLEGAGAQYF. In DNA, the CDR3 is TGTGCCAGCAGCTTGGAGGGGGCCGGTGCCCAGTACTTC.